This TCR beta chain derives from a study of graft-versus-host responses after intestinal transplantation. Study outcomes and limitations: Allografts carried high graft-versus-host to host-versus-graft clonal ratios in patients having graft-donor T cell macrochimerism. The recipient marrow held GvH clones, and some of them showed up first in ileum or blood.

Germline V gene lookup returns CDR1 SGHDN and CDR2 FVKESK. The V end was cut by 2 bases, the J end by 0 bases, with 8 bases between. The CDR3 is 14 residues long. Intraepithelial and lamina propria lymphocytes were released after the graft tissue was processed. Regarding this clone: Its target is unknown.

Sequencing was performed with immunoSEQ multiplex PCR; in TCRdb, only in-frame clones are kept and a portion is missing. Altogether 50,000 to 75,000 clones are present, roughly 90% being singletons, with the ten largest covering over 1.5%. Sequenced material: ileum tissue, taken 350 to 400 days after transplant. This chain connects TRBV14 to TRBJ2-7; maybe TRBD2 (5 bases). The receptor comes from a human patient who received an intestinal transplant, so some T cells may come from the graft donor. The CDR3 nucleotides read TGTGCCAGCAGCCAAAGCGGAGACTCCTACGAGCAGTACTTC. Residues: CASSQSGDSYEQYF.